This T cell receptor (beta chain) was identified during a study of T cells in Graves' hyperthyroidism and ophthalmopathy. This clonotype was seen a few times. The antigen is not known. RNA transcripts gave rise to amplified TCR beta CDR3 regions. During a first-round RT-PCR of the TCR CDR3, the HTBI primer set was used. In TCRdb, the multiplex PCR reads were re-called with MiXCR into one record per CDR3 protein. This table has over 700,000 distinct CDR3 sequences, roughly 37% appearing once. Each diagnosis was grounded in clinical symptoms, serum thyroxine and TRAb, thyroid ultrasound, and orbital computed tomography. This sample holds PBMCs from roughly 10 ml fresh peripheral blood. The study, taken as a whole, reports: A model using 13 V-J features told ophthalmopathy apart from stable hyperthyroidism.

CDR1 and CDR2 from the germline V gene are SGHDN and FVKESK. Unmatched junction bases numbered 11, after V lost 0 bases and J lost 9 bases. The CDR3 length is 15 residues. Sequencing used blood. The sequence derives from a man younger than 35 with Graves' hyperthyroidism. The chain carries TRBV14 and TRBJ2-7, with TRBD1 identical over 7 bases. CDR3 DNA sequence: TGTGCCAGCAGCCAAGAGGACAGGCCCTTCTTGGGGCAGTACTTC. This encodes CASSQEDRPFLGQYF.